This entry concerns a single T cell receptor (beta chain). This clonotype was counted many times. What this receptor recognizes is not known. Within one base of it there is no much larger clone, and no base qualities were kept. From its cysteine to its phenylalanine, the CDR3 spans 14 amino acids. Solely the CDR3 DNA is kept, with 42 bases framed from the first base. The germline V gene yields SGHTA for CDR1 and FQGNSA for CDR2. The junction carries 17 bases between V and J, which are trimmed by 5 bases and 6 bases respectively. The sample comes from a study of T cells in Graves' hyperthyroidism and ophthalmopathy (dated by TCRdb to between 2018 and 2020). About the study as a whole: Peripheral blood was collected at initial diagnosis, before any treatment. According to the paper, TCR Vbeta CDR3 sequencing was carried out on around 140 peripheral blood samples, which came from around 43 ophthalmopathy, 75 to 80 hyperthyroidism and roughly 17 progressor patients. Once sampling was done, hyperthyroidism patients were given methimazole at a starting dose of 30 mg daily, whereas ophthalmopathy patients were given high-dose intravenous methylprednisolone. The approximately 100 discovery patients were divided at random into training and test sets in a 7:3 ratio. An independent validation cohort of fewer than 20 hyperthyroidism patients and about 16 patients who later progressed to ophthalmopathy tested prospective prediction of ophthalmopathy. TCR V-J signatures able to tell the groups apart were searched for in a discovery cohort of 100 patients, of whom over 40 had Graves' ophthalmopathy and 55 to 60 had stable Graves' hyperthyroidism. In addition, the study compared T-cell repertoires in thyroid tissue and in blood from roughly 6 Graves' hyperthyroidism patients.

Amplification of TCR beta CDR3 regions was carried out from RNA transcripts. The TCR CDR3 was subjected to a first round of RT-PCR using the HTBI primer set and the Qiagen OneStep RT-PCR kit. A second multiplex PCR round built the libraries, followed by size selection and purification. The libraries were sequenced on an Illumina HiSeq2000 using paired-end 100 bp reads. For the original study's pipeline: SOAPnuke was used to process the raw data, with reads discarded if the reads contained adapters or uncalled bases, had a mean Phred below 15, or lacked an exact constant-primer or identifier match. High-quality paired reads were merged using COPE v1.2.5, and each unique nucleotide sequence was defined as a clonotype. MiTCR v1.1 was used to align the clonotypes against IMGT TRBV, TRBD and TRBJ reference segments. Analysis was restricted to V-J combinations with a frequency above 0.0001, which covered 98% to 99.2% of repertoires. A TCS score was defined as the ratio of F50 (clonal expansion) to E x V (chaos), with BLOSUM62-based TCRdist applied between CDR3 peptides within each V-J. Welch's t-statistics and random forest reduced 514 V-J features to 10 to 15, which were used in a naive Bayes classifier (R e1071). TCRdb's own reprocessing of the public reads used fastp at Q25 and MiXCR and kept productive beta chains. Each CDR3 protein gets just one entry, which takes the most common genes and DNA from the rows behind it. These V and J calls are TCRdb output, not the study's own analysis. This sample gives around 490,000 distinct CDR3 sequences in total; 15% to 20% of them show up just once. The leading ten clones occupy over 45% of the sample.

Overall results and qualifications from the work: A 13 V-J signature model separated ophthalmopathy from stable hyperthyroidism, with around 90% sensitivity and approximately 81% specificity in cross-validation and 80%/75% in testing. In validation, the model predicted progression to ophthalmopathy a median of around 6.5 months before onset, with about 67% sensitivity and 72.22% specificity. No statistical method was used to set the sample size in advance, and investigators knew the group allocation. Most expanded thyroid clonotypes (frequency above 0.001) were also detected in blood, a finding suggesting that blood repertoires may reflect thyroid immune responses.

Moderately to severely active disease, a Clinical Activity Score of at least 3, a NOSPECS grade of at least 4, and a duration under 3 months were present in ophthalmopathy patients. Patients with uncontrolled infections, other autoimmune diseases, pregnancy or lactation were excluded. Diagnoses were established on the basis of clinical symptoms, serum thyroxine and TRAb, thyroid ultrasound, and orbital computed tomography. Ficoll-Paque density gradient centrifugation was used to isolate PBMCs from under 11 ml of fresh peripheral blood. Total RNA was extracted using Trizol reagent, and RNA quality was assessed on an Agilent 2100 Bioanalyzer.

The sequenced sample consisted of blood. Here the chain combines TRBV7-2 and TRBJ2-7, and the D gene may be TRBD1, 6 bases matching. The TCR comes from a man in his forties with Graves' ophthalmopathy. CDR3 loop: CASSLSGQGTEQYF. The DNA sequence is as follows: TGTGCCAGCAGCCTTTCGGGGCAGGGGACCGAGCAGTACTTC. The entire variable domain, with the stretches around the CDR3 drawn from the reference TRBV7-2 and TRBJ2-7 proteins, is GAGVSQSPSNKVTEKGKDVELRCDPISGHTALYWYRQSLGQGLEFLIYFQGNSAPDKSGLPSDRFSAERTGGSVSTLTIQRTQQEDSAVYLCASSLSGQGTEQYFGPGTRLTVT.